A selection of T cell receptor beta chains follows, all from one sample in a study of early T cells in non-severe SARS-CoV-2 infection. In TCRdb, the 5' RACE reads were re-called with MiXCR into one record per CDR3 protein. In the table there are tens of thousands of distinct CDR3 sequences, 9% to 9.5% of which are singletons. Sequenced sample: whole blood. These receptors all stem from an adult who was a healthcare worker with PCR-confirmed SARS-CoV-2 infection or an uninfected control (not recorded which). Both conserved end residues are part of each CDR3. The D gene is left open where the match is weak. Size is omitted from some rows. Given values are once, few, many or a class for expanded clones.

j_gene	abundance	d_gene	v_gene	CDR3aa	CDR3nt
TRBJ2-7	many	-	TRBV30	CAWSLSGLGEQYF	TGTGCCTGGAGTCTCTCCGGCTTAGGAGAGCAGTACTTC
TRBJ2-1	few	TRBD2	TRBV2	CASRRLAGSYNEQFF	TGTGCCAGCAGACGACTAGCGGGATCTTACAATGAGCAGTTCTTC
TRBJ2-7	many	-	TRBV7-9	CASSSSGYERYEQYF	TGTGCCAGCAGCTCGAGCGGGTACGAACGGTACGAGCAGTACTTC
TRBJ2-6	many	-	TRBV18	CASSPLTSLSPPGANVLTF	TGTGCCAGCTCACCACTAACTAGCCTAAGCCCGCCTGGGGCCAACGTCCTGACTTTC
TRBJ1-2	-	-	TRBV6-1	CASSDPPRNYGYTF	TGTGCCAGCAGTGACCCCCCACGGAACTATGGCTACACCTTC
TRBJ2-7	few	-	TRBV6-1	CASSSRSIGEQYF	TGTGCCAGCAGCTCGAGGTCGATTGGCGAGCAGTACTTC
TRBJ1-1	many	-	TRBV5-1	CASSSGSAEAEAFF	TGCGCCAGCAGCTCCGGTTCCGCGGAAGCCGAAGCTTTCTTT
TRBJ2-7	many	-	TRBV3-1	CASSQGVSDYEQYF	TGTGCCAGCAGCCAAGGTGTCAGTGACTACGAGCAGTACTTC
TRBJ1-5	few	-	TRBV7-9	CASSKSTNQPQHF	TGTGCCAGCAGCAAGTCCACGAATCAGCCCCAGCATTTT
TRBJ1-6	many	TRBD1	TRBV13	CASSSRPGQGKYWDSPLHF	TGTGCCAGCAGCTCCAGACCGGGACAGGGGAAGTATTGGGATTCACCCCTCCACTTT